This T cell receptor beta chain was captured by sequencing in a study of Graves' ophthalmopathy and Graves' hyperthyroidism. General observations from the study: For separating ophthalmopathy from stable hyperthyroidism, a 13-signature model gave around 86% sensitivity and roughly 79% specificity.

RNA transcripts were the source from which TCR beta CDR3 regions were amplified. Investigators did first-round RT-PCR with HTBI primers, then second-round multiplex PCR. MiXCR, run by TCRdb on the multiplex PCR reads, gives a single entry per CDR3 protein. The table records 220,000 or so distinct CDR3 sequences, around a fifth of them present only once. This clonotype came up many times. Its cognate antigen is unknown. V dropped 3 bases and J dropped 1 base, with 1 base sitting between them. This CDR3 comprises 12 residues. Germline V lookup: CDR1 LNHNV, CDR2 YYDKDF (reference sequence). The sequence was collected from a woman between 45 and 60 years old with Graves' ophthalmopathy. Material for sequencing was peripheral blood. The chain has TRBV15 and TRBJ1-5; D unclear. The CDR3, as DNA: TGTGCCACCAGCAGGAGCAATCAGCCCCAGCATTTT. Encoded protein: CATSRSNQPQHF.